The rows below give T cell receptor beta chains drawn from one sample of a study of graft-versus-host responses after intestinal transplantation. No antigens are known for them. Repertoires were generated with immunoSEQ multiplex PCR, while TCRdb's copy carries only in-frame clones and drops some. The repertoire holds over 65,000 clones, with approximately 90% as singletons. This specimen consisted of unstimulated CD8+ T cells sorted from spleen or lymph node cells, obtained before transplant. The receptors were gathered from a human donor who was the organ donor for an intestinal transplant. Each CDR3 is given with its conserved first and last residue. Each record gives: CDR3 length, clone size, V gene, CDR3 protein. Some rows have no size entry. The others give once, few or many, or a class for an expanded clone.

>13|-|TRBV11-2
CASSSTGGVGYTF
>14|-|TRBV2
CASEGRGRPYEQYF
>13|-|TRBV11-3
CASSSRASGEQYF
>15|-|TRBV6-1
CASGPATGANEKLFF
>18|-|TRBV10-3
CAISDAVEAQGVNYGYTF
>15|-|TRBV4-1
CASSQGPGIYYGYTF
>15|-|TRBV19
CASSTTGGFNQPQHF
>15|once|TRBV15
CATSRDAREVYEQYF
>10|-|TRBV5-4
CAGTNEKLFF
>14|-|TRBV7-8
CASSLLQDQETQYF
>13|few|TRBV5-1
CASSPEGGETQYF
>15|-|TRBV5-1
CASSLTSSPYNEQFF
>16|-|TRBV27
CASSAPSGLSTDTQYF
>13|-|TRBV27
CASSFGPHYGYTF
>19|-|TRBV15
CATSRERGQGEGWNQPQHF
>14|-|TRBV7-9
CASSLVGSDSPLHF
>13|-|TRBV7-6
CASSLGGRHEQYF
>16|once|TRBV2
CASSEGVWRSTYEQYF
>13|once|TRBV13
CASSSNLNTEAFF
>16|-|TRBV9
CASSVGSGTRRYEQYF
>12|-|TRBV19
CAIGPPGTEAFF
>14|-|TRBV16
CASSAGRGLHEQYF
>16|-|TRBV27
CASSSIFIGTAHGYTF
>14|-|TRBV6-4
CASRPQGFAGELFF
>15|-|TRBV27
CASSTGTHGNQPQHF
>16|-|TRBV7-9
CASSRTSPGNQETQYF
>14|-|TRBV7-9
CASSLTDSNQPQHF
>15|-|TRBV6-1
CASDSAGQGMYEQYF
>14|-|TRBV6-5
CASSYGYYYNEQFF
>15|-|TRBV15
CATSRDGSGANVLTF
>15|-|TRBV7-9
CASSLSGTQDEKLFF
>16|-|TRBV5-3
CARMGMIPAANEKLFF
>16|-|TRBV27
CASSLSAGSSYNEQFF
>15|-|TRBV29-1
CSVEVWTSGANEQFF
>14|-|TRBV27
CASSWAGRTYEQYF
>13|-|TRBV6-5
CASRDSMNTEAFF
>15|-|TRBV7-3
CASSPIAGGADTQYF
>13|-|TRBV19
CATPGVMRGEQYF
>14|-|TRBV7-9
CASSFGRGGYEQFF
>11|-|TRBV5-5
CASSESDTQYF
>15|-|TRBV11-3
CASSLEPSVRGGYTF
>16|-|TRBV2
CASSVTREGSTDTQYF
>17|-|TRBV28
CASGRESSQGGDQPQHF
>11|-|TRBV6-5
CASSQNNEAFF
>14|-|TRBV5-1
CASSLGQGVAEQFF
>20|-|TRBV9
CASSVGLLAGGLSSYNEQFF